This TCR beta chain appears in the sequencing data of a study of blood T cell repertoires in COVID-19 (dated by TCRdb to 2018 to 2020). Looking at the study overall: Collaborator samples came from the United States, Italy and Spain and covered acute and convalescent phases of COVID-19. The prospective study material was composed of cDNA or gDNA derived from T cells, B-cell-depleted T cells, or PBMCs. The dataset comprised deeply sampled blood TCRbeta repertoires from subjects exposed to, actively infected with, or recovered from COVID-19. The repertoires were made available in a free public database intended to serve as a resource for research on the immune response to SARS-CoV-2. Samples came from the ongoing ImmuneRACE study (first 160 participants) plus 1,254 subjects from 6 global collaborators. The sample metadata nearly always contained a de-identified subject ID, COVID-19 status, age in years and sex. Where available, HLA class I and class II types were obtained from metadata supplied by the sample provider rather than from assay-based typing.

The paper as a whole reports these results and caveats: The quantity of clinical and demographic metadata differed by source and by participant and was supplied without curation.

TCRbeta CDR3 regions were amplified from genomic DNA using the immunoSEQ Assay, a bias-controlled multiplex PCR. As for the original processing: Within the assay, amplification of reference gene primers was used to estimate how many nucleated cells each sample contained. Sequence reads were collapsed and filtered to measure the absolute abundance of every unique TCRbeta CDR3 rearrangement. For each sample, productive Simpson clonality was calculated by taking the square root of Simpson's diversity index across productive rearrangements. This immuneACCESS table, as held by TCRdb, lists in-frame sequences with V and J called but not all clones. Of the missing ones, under half trace to an unresolved V gene in checked studies; the others have no known cause. V and J calls and clone size are copied from that table; D and trimming were computed from the DNA. This sample gives more than 250,000 clones in total; over 80% of them show up just once. Of the sample, 3.5% to 5.5% falls within the top ten clones.

Another Seattle source contributed samples from volunteer blood donors who had recovered from COVID-19. Collaborating institutions collected whole blood in K2EDTA tubes following their own protocols. For TCRbeta analysis, collaborator samples were shipped as frozen whole blood, as isolated PBMCs, or as DNA extracted from either sample type. A remark on this clone: What antigen it recognizes has not been identified. Base qualities are not at hand, and no much larger clone is one base apart.

The sequence was collected from a man aged 55 to 70 who had recovered from COVID-19. Sequencing was done on a sample of peripheral blood.

CDR3 loop: CASSLGPSGTGELFF. The base sequence is TGCGCCAGCAGCTTGGGCCCATCGGGCACCGGGGAGCTGTTTTTT. The rearranged chain carries TRBV5-1 and TRBJ2-2; the D gene is not confidently resolved. The CDR3, cysteine through phenylalanine, is 15 amino acids long. The sequence is cut down to CDR3 DNA, 45 bases in frame from base 1. CDR1 and CDR2 are read off the germline V gene as SGHRS and YFSETQ. V loses 0 bases of germline sequence and J loses 4 bases, and the interval between the two ends is 10 bases.